Below are 2 T cell receptor beta chains sequenced from a single sample in a study of T cells in Graves' hyperthyroidism and ophthalmopathy. Amplified regions were TCR beta CDR3 sequences from RNA transcripts. The HTBI primer set was used in a first-round RT-PCR of the TCR CDR3. TCRdb re-analysed the multiplex PCR reads in MiXCR, keeping a single row per CDR3 protein. The sample records approximately 400,000 distinct CDR3 sequences, 15% to 17% being singletons. Sequenced: blood. These receptors originate from a woman younger than 35 with Graves' hyperthyroidism that later progressed to Graves' ophthalmopathy.

The rearrangement joins TRBV7-9 to TRBJ2-3; D is uncertain. Germline assignment: CDR1 SEHNR and CDR2 FQNEAQ (reference sequence). The V end was cut by 5 bases, the J end by 0 bases, with 12 bases between. The CDR3 consists of 15 residues. CDR3 bases: TGTGCCAGCAGCCCAGACCGAACTAGCACAGATACGCAGTATTTT. This gives the protein CASSPDRTSTDTQYF.

In its sample, this clonotype was seen many times. The V gene is TRBV6-2 or TRBV6-3, the J gene TRBJ1-5, with a weak D call TRBD1 (5 bases). This CDR3 has 14 residues. Germline CDR1 and CDR2: MNHEY and SVGEGT. Trimming pared 2 bases from V and 7 bases from J, leaving 12 bases between. CDR3 nucleotides: TGTGCCAGCAGTTACGCGGGGGGAGGCCAGCCCCAGCATTTT. Residues: CASSYAGGGQPQHF.